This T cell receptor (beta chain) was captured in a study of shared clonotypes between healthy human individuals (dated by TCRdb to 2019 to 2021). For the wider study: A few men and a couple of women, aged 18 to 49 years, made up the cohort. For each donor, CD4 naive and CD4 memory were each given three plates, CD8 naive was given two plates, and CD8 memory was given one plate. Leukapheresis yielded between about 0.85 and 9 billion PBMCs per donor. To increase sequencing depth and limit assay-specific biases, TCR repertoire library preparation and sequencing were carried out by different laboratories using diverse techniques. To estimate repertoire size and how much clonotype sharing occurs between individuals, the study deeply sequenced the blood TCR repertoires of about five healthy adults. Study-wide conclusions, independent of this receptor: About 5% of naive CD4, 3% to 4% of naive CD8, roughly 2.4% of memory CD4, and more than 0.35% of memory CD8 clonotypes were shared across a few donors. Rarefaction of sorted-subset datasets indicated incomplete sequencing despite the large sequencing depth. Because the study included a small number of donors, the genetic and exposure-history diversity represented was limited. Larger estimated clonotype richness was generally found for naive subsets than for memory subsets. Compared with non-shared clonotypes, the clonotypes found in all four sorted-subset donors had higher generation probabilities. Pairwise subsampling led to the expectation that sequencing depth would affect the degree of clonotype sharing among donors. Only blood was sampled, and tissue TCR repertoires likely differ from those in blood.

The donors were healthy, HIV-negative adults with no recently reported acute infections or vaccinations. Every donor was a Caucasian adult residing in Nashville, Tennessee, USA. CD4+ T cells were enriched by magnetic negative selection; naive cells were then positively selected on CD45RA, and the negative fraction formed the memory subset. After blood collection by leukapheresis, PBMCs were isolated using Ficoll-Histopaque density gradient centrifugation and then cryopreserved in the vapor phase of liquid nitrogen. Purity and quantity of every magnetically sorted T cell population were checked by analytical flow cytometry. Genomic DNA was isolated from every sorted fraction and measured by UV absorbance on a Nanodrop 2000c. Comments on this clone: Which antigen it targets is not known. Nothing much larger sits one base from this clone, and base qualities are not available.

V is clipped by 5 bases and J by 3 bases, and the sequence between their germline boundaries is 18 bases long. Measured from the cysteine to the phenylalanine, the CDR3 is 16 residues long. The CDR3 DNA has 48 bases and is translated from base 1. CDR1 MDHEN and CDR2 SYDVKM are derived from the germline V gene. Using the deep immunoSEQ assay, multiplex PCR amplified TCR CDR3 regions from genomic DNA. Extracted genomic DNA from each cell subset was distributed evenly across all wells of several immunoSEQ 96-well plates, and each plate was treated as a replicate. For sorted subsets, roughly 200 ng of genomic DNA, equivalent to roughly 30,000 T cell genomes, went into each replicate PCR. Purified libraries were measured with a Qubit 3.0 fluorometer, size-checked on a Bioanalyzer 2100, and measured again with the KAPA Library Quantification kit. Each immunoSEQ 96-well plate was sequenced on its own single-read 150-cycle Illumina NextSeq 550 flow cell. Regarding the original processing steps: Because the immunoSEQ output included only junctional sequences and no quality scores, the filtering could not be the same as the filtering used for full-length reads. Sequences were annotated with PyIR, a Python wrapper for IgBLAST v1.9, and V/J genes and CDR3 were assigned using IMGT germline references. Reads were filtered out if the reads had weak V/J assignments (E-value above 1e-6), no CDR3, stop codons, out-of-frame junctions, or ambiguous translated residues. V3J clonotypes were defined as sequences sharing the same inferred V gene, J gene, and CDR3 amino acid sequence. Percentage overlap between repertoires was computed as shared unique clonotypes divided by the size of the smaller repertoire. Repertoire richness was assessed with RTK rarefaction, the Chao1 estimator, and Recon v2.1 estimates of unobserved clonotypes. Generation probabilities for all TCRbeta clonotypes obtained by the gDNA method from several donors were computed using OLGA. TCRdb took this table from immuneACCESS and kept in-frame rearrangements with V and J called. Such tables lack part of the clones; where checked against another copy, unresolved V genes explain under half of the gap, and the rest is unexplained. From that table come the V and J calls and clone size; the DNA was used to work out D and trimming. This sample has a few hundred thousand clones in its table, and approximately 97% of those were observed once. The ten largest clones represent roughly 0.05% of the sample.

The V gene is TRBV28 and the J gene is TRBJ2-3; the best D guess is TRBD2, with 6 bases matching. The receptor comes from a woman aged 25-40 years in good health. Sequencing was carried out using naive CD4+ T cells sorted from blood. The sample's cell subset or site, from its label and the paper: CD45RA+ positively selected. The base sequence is TGTGCCAGCAGTCCCCAGGGACTCCTAGAGACAGATACGCAGTATTTT. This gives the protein CASSPQGLLETDTQYF.